One and the same sample provided the 3 T cell receptor beta chains below, sequenced in a study of regulatory T cells in long-lasting Graves disease. Described time point: newly diagnosed GD, antithyroid drugs for less than 3 months. Researchers made the TCR library from RNA that was extracted from PBMCs. Building of the TCR beta libraries involved iRepertoire HTBI primers and Arm-PCR of CDR3 regions. TCRdb processed the multiplex PCR reads anew with MiXCR; each CDR3 protein has one entry. The table shows fewer than 650,000 distinct CDR3 sequences, with 15% to 20% occurring only once. These data are also associated with another study on T cells in Graves' hyperthyroidism and ophthalmopathy.

Sample: peripheral blood mononuclear cells (PBMCs), taken at new diagnosis, from a patient treated with antithyroid drugs. The receptors here all came from a man aged 18 to 30 with Graves disease.

As regards this clonotype: The junction departs from the called germline gene at one end, perhaps through a read error. The V and J genes are TRBV4-1 and TRBJ1-1, with 8 bases matching TRBD1. The V gene's germline CDR1 is MGHRA and CDR2 YSYEKL. The CDR3 has 15 amino acids. CDR3 in DNA: TGCGCCAGCAGCCACTTAACAGGGGGGGACACTGAAGCTCTCTTT. Amino acid sequence: CASSHLTGGDTEALF.

Comment on this clonotype: The CDR3 ends on some other residue instead of the conserved phenylalanine or tryptophan, so this is likely a read error. The rearrangement joins TRBV28 to TRBJ1-5; no clear D. V shed 3 bases and J shed 5 bases, with 5 bases lying between them. The CDR3 is made up of 12 amino acids. The germline V gene has CDR1 MDHEN and CDR2 SYDVKM. DNA of the CDR3: TGTGCCAGCAGTTTCTTTGATCAGCCCCAGCATTCT. Its protein product is CASSFFDQPQHS.

J is TRBJ1-3 and V is TRBV30; D is unresolved. The CDR3 is 12 amino acids. Germline CDR1 and CDR2: GTSNPN and SVGIG (reference sequence). V was trimmed by 6 bases and J by 1 base, leaving 7 bases between them. CDR3 sequence: CACLVSGNTIYF. CDR3 DNA: TGTGCCTGTCTGGTATCTGGAAACACCATATATTTT.